Included here is one T cell receptor (beta chain) sequence, with context. The CDR3 has 16 amino acids. CDR1 is MGHRA and CDR2 is YSYEKL in the germline V gene. Trimming removed 1 base from V and 1 base from J, with 11 bases in between. Noted treatment: oral pan-JAK inhibitor, 5-10 mg twice daily. After isolation, RNA underwent reverse transcription to generate cDNA as the sequencing template. TCRdb's copy holds only in-frame clones and misses some; the assay was immunoSEQ multiplex PCR. The sample carries 120,000 to 150,000 clones, approximately 85% recorded once. This specimen comes from a study of CD8+ T cells in alopecia areata.

The V call is TRBV4-1, the J call TRBJ2-1; D might be TRBD2 (6 bases). The clonotype originates from a human donor with alopecia areata. The source material was CD8+ T cells sorted from blood, sampled at week 4, from a patient treated with tofacitinib. CDR3 loop: CASSQGGVPSYNEQFF. In nucleotides, the CDR3 is TGCGCCAGCAGCCAAGGGGGGGTCCCTTCCTACAATGAGCAGTTCTTC.